This T cell receptor beta chain comes out of a study of PD-L1 blockade in urothelial cancer. The wider study: Patients, treated from 2014 onward, received atezolizumab 1,200 mg intravenously every 3 weeks. Chemotherapy regimens numbering 0 to 3 had been given to patients. Analysis of blood occurred 3 weeks (second dose) and 6 weeks after treatment start. Each blood sample yielded a median of roughly 140,000 T cells.

Method: immunoSEQ multiplex PCR; TCRdb's copy keeps in-frame clones and lacks some. The sample holds roughly 51,000 clones; 79% are singletons and the top ten take 10%. Noted time point: pretreatment peripheral blood. The CDR3 loop spans 14 amino acids. CDR1 and CDR2 from the germline V gene are SNHLY and FYNNEI. Trimming left V 6 bases short and J 7 bases short, with 15 bases between. The receptor was derived from a man aged 70-80 years with urothelial cancer. The chain recombines TRBV2 with TRBJ1-4; unclear D gene. The sequencing used PBMCs, collected around atezolizumab (anti-PD-L1) treatment. In DNA form, the CDR3 reads TGTGCCAGCAGGGCGCAGGTATTTGGTGAAAAACTGTTTTTT. It yields the protein CASRAQVFGEKLFF.